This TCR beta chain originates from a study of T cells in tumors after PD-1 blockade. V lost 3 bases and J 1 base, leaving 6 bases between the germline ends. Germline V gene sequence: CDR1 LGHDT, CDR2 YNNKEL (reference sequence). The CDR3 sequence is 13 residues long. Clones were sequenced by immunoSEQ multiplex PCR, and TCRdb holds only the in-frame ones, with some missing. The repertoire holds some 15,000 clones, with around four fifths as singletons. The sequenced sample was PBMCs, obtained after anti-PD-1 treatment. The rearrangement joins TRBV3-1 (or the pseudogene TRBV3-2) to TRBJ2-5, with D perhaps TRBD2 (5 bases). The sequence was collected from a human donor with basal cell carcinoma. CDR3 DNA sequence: TGTGCCAGCAGCCACCGGGGCCAAGAGACCCAGTACTTC. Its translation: CASSHRGQETQYF.